These 24 T cell receptor beta chains share one sample of origin, sequenced in a study of T cell repertoires in cytomegalovirus infection. TCRdb passed the reads through MiXCR, listing each CDR3 protein once. The data show about 140,000 distinct CDR3 sequences, roughly 6% seen once. The sequencing input was PBMCs. These receptors came from a human donor in good health (CMV status not recorded). Some clones in this sample may be carry-over from other donors' samples.

This clonotype came up many times. The V and J genes are TRBV7-2 and TRBJ1-4; D not resolved. V was clipped by 5 bases and J by 7 bases, with 14 bases between them. Germline CDR1 and CDR2: SGHTA and FQGNSA. The CDR3 extends over 14 amino acids. Here the CDR3 DNA reads TGTGCCAGCAGCCCTGACAAGTGGAGTGAAAAACTGTTTTTT. It encodes CASSPDKWSEKLFF. Supplemented by reference TRBV7-2 and TRBJ1-4, the full variable domain reads GAGVSQSPSNKVTEKGKDVELRCDPISGHTALYWYRQSLGQGLEFLIYFQGNSAPDKSGLPSDRFSAERTGGSVSTLTIQRTQQEDSAVYLCASSPDKWSEKLFFGSGTQLSVL.

This chain connects TRBV29-1 to TRBJ1-1; TRBD1 aligns across 10 bases. Trimming removed 6 bases from V and 1 base from J; junction bases left unmatched: 5. This CDR3 contains 14 residues. Germline CDR1 reads SQVTM; CDR2 reads ANQGSEA. In DNA, the CDR3 is TGCAGCGTGGTAAGACAGGGGGCGAACACTGAAGCTTTCTTT. As protein: CSVVRQGANTEAFF.

This clonotype was counted at least ten times. The J gene is TRBJ1-4, the V gene TRBV6-5; maybe TRBD1 (5 bases). V dropped 4 bases and J dropped 4 bases, with 10 bases sitting between them. Germline lookup yields CDR1 MNHEY and CDR2 SVGAGI. The CDR3 is 14 residues long. The DNA for the CDR3 is TGTGCCAGCAGTTCGGGGGGAATTAATGAAAAACTGTTTTTT. It specifies CASSSGGINEKLFF.

Many counts were recorded for this clonotype. The J gene is TRBJ1-2, the V gene TRBV7-8; unclear D gene. This CDR3 is 14 amino acids long. The V gene's germline CDR1 is SGHVS and CDR2 FQNEAQ. V lost 0 bases and J 0 bases, leaving 5 bases between the germline ends. The CDR3 loop is CASSLAGANYGYTF. Written as DNA, the CDR3 is TGTGCCAGCAGCTTAGCTGGAGCTAACTATGGCTACACCTTC.

J is TRBJ2-4 and V is TRBV20-1, with 7 bases lining up with TRBD1. The CDR3 spans 14 residues. CDR1 and CDR2 (germline): DFQATT, SNEGSKA (reference sequence). With 7 bases clipped from V and 1 base from J, the junction kept 7 bases outside the gene matches. In nucleotides, the CDR3 is TGCAGTGGGTGGGACAGCGGTGCCAAAAACATTCAGTACTTC. The encoded protein is CSGWDSGAKNIQYF.

This clonotype was detected many times. J is TRBJ2-2 and V is TRBV28; 8 bases line up with TRBD1. V was pared by 7 bases and J by 0 bases, with 7 bases of the junction left unmatched. Germline CDR1 reads MDHEN; CDR2 reads SYDVKM. This CDR3 has 16 amino acids. DNA of the CDR3: TGTGCCAGCATTTTCGCAGGGGGCGCGAACACCGGGGAGCTGTTTTTT. Encoded protein: CASIFAGGANTGELFF. The complete variable domain, with remaining parts taken from reference TRBV28 and TRBJ2-2, reads DVKVTQSSRYLVKRTGEKVFLECVQDMDHENMFWYRQDPGLGLRLIYFSYDVKMKEKGDIPEGYSVSREKKERFSLILESASTNQTSMYLCASIFAGGANTGELFFGEGSRLTVL.

This clonotype has at least ten counts. This rearrangement joins TRBV28 to TRBJ1-1; tentatively, D is TRBD1 (5 bases). V was pared by 3 bases and J by 0 bases, with 17 bases between. This CDR3 has 17 residues. CDR1 MDHEN and CDR2 SYDVKM come from the germline V gene. As DNA, the CDR3 is TGTGCCAGCAGTTTTGGAGGGGCCAGCTGGATGAACACTGAAGCTTTCTTT. Its translation: CASSFGGASWMNTEAFF.

This clonotype occurred many times. The CDR3 DNA is TGTGCCACCAGTGGGACAGAGTGGACAGATACGCAGTATTTT. It specifies CATSGTEWTDTQYF. The chain is built from TRBV24-1 and TRBJ2-3; a weak D match, TRBD1 (6 bases). Germline lookup yields CDR1 KGHDR and CDR2 SFDVKD. Trimming removed 5 bases from V and 3 bases from J, with 11 bases in between. The CDR3 has 14 residues.

This clonotype has a count of ten or more. The chain joins TRBV4-3 to TRBJ1-3; D may be TRBD1 (5 bases). The V end was cut by 0 bases, the J end by 3 bases, with 9 bases between. There are 15 residues in the CDR3. Germline CDR1 is LGHNA and CDR2 is YSLEER. The CDR3 sequence is CASSQDGTDGNTIYF. The DNA of the CDR3 is TGCGCCAGCAGCCAAGATGGGACGGATGGAAACACCATATATTTT.

The V call is TRBV29-1, the J call TRBJ2-3, with D uncertain. The V gene lost 5 bases and the J gene lost 8 bases, with 2 bases spanning the gap. This CDR3 contains 8 residues. The germline V gene has CDR1 SQVTM and CDR2 ANQGSEA. The CDR3 DNA reads TGCAGCGTTTCTACGCAGTATTTT. Encoded protein: CSVSTQYF.

The sample holds one count of this clonotype. V and J are TRBV19 and TRBJ1-1; TRBD1 matches at 7 bases. In germline, CDR1 is LNHDA, CDR2 SQIVND (reference sequence). This CDR3 spans 16 amino acids. The V segment lost 4 bases and the J segment 13 bases; nucleotides outside the gene matches: 21. CDR3 DNA sequence: TGTGCCAGTAGTAACGGGGCACAGGGGTCGCCGAGGGAGGTTTTCTTT. Protein: CASSNGAQGSPREVFF.

There are many counts of this clonotype. One junction end disagrees with the germline gene, perhaps due to a read error. CDR3 nucleotides: TGTGCCAGCAGCTGGGGGGGGCTAGCGGGGAGATCCTACGAGCAGCACTTC. This sequence encodes CASSWGGLAGRSYEQHF. The chain couples TRBV7-2 to TRBJ2-7; 9 nucleotides line up with TRBD2. The germline CDR1 and CDR2 sequences are SGHTA and FQGNSA. The CDR3 runs to 17 residues.

This clonotype showed up many times. The chain has TRBV7-2 and TRBJ2-5; 9 bases agree with TRBD1. Germline V lookup: CDR1 SGHTA, CDR2 FQGNSA. The CDR3 sequence is 14 residues long. V was pared by 5 bases and J by 4 bases, with 5 bases of the junction left unmatched. Here the CDR3 DNA reads TGTGCCAGCAGCGAGTGGGACAGGGTAGAGACCCAGTACTTC. It encodes CASSEWDRVETQYF.

This clonotype was counted between two and nine times. The V call is TRBV6-2 or TRBV6-3, the J call TRBJ1-5, with a tentative D call TRBD1 (5 bases). CDR3 length equals 15 residues. Germline V gene lookup returns CDR1 MNHEY and CDR2 SVGEGT. Trimming took off 0 bases at V and 5 bases at J, with 11 bases between the two ends. CDR3 sequence (DNA): TGTGCCAGCAGTTACTCGGCAGGGAGGGATCAGCCCCAGCATTTT. Translation: CASSYSAGRDQPQHF.

This clonotype has ten or more counts. For the CDR3, the DNA is TGTGCCAGCAGCGTCAACAGGGCTGGGGCCAACGTCCTGACTTTC. It codes for CASSVNRAGANVLTF. The rearrangement uses TRBV7-2 and TRBJ2-6, with D perhaps matching TRBD1 (6 bases). The CDR3 runs 15 residues. The ends were cut back, 5 bases at V and 2 bases at J, with 10 bases in the middle. The germline CDR1 and CDR2 sequences are SGHTA and FQGNSA.

The chain has TRBV29-1 and TRBJ1-2, with 8 bases lining up with TRBD1. The CDR3 is 12 amino acids. CDR1 and CDR2 from the germline V gene are SQVTM and ANQGSEA. The V segment lost 7 bases and the J segment 6 bases; nucleotides outside the gene matches: 7. The CDR3 region is CSGLTGENGYTF. In nucleotides, the CDR3 is TGCAGCGGACTGACAGGGGAGAATGGCTACACCTTC.

This clonotype came up a few times. The chain is built from TRBV5-1 and TRBJ2-1, with TRBD1 as a possible D gene (8 bases). Germline lookup yields CDR1 SGHRS and CDR2 YFSETQ. The CDR3 sequence is 15 residues long. V was trimmed by 3 bases and J by 6 bases, leaving 16 bases between them. As DNA, the CDR3 is TGCGCCAGCAGCTGGGGGGGACAGGCCTCCAATGAGCAGTTCTTC. Translated: CASSWGGQASNEQFF. The complete variable domain, with remaining parts taken from reference TRBV5-1 and TRBJ2-1, reads KAGVTQTPRYLIKTRGQQVTLSCSPISGHRSVSWYQQTPGQGLQFLFEYFSETQRNKGNFPGRFSGRQFSNSRSEMNVSTLELGDSALYLCASSWGGQASNEQFFGPGTRLTVL.

This chain connects TRBV20-1 to TRBJ2-5; TRBD1 is a possible D gene (6 bases). CDR1 is DFQATT and CDR2 is SNEGSKA in the germline V gene (reference sequence). This CDR3 region has 13 residues. V lost 2 bases, J lost 2 bases, and 9 bases lay in between. The CDR3 reads CSARSTGQETQYF. The CDR3 DNA reads TGCAGTGCTAGATCGACAGGACAAGAGACCCAGTACTTC.

This clonotype was counted many times. The chain joins TRBV7-9 to TRBJ2-5; 11 nucleotides match TRBD1. Germline V gives CDR1 SEHNR, CDR2 FQNEAQ (reference sequence). The CDR3 is made up of 15 amino acids. V dropped 5 bases and J dropped 1; count of bases not matched to a gene: 3. In nucleotides, the CDR3 is TGTGCCAGCAGCCGTGGACAGGGGGCCCAAGAGACCCAGTACTTC. Residues: CASSRGQGAQETQYF.

This clonotype has a count of ten or more. The chain has TRBV28 and TRBJ2-4; 8 nucleotides align to TRBD2. J lost 0 bases, V lost 6 bases, and 4 bases had no gene match. Germline V gene data show CDR1 as MDHEN and CDR2 as SYDVKM. The CDR3 has 15 amino acids. CDR3 protein: CASSGGVLAKNIQYF. CDR3 coding DNA: TGTGCCAGCAGCGGGGGGGTGTTAGCCAAAAACATTCAGTACTTC.

The chain uses TRBV2 and TRBJ1-2; 9 positions agree with TRBD1. This CDR3 region has 14 residues. Germline V gene sequence: CDR1 SNHLY, CDR2 FYNNEI. The junction had 7 bases not matched to a gene; V was cut back by 9 bases and J by 2 bases. The CDR3 sequence: CARTPGQGNYGYTF. The CDR3 DNA reads as TGTGCCAGGACGCCGGGACAGGGAAACTATGGCTACACCTTC.

The genes are TRBV20-1 and TRBJ1-3, with TRBD1 as a possible D gene (6 bases). With 6 bases removed from V and 0 bases from J, the gap between germline ends came to 18 bases. Germline V lookup: CDR1 DFQATT, CDR2 SNEGSKA (reference sequence). The CDR3 runs to 16 residues. The DNA for the CDR3 is TGCAGTGCCTTACGAGGACAGCTGAACTCTGGAAACACCATATATTTT. It codes for CSALRGQLNSGNTIYF.

At least ten counts were recorded for this clonotype. The genes are TRBV11-2 and TRBJ1-1, with D uncertain. Germline V gives CDR1 SGHAT, CDR2 FQNNGV. V lost 5 bases and J 1 base, leaving 14 bases between the germline ends. The CDR3 runs 15 residues. The chain's CDR3 is CASSPIGVGNTEAFF. Here the CDR3 DNA reads TGTGCCAGCAGCCCAATCGGGGTCGGGAACACTGAAGCTTTCTTT. The full variable domain, completed using reference TRBV11-2 and TRBJ1-1, is EAGVAQSPRYKIIEKRQSVAFWCNPISGHATLYWYQQILGQGPKLLIQFQNNGVVDDSQLPKDRFSAERLKGVDSTLKIQPAKLEDSAVYLCASSPIGVGNTEAFFGQGTRLTVV.

The sample holds many counts of this clonotype. This chain uses TRBV7-3 with TRBJ2-1; 11 bases fit TRBD2. The CDR3 totals 15 residues. Germline CDR1 reads SGHTA; CDR2 reads FQGTGA. The ends lost 5 bases at V and 4 bases at J; junction bases unmatched: 4. CDR3 sequence: CASSQGLAVYNEQFF. The CDR3 nucleotides are TGTGCCAGCAGCCAGGGACTAGCGGTTTACAATGAGCAGTTCTTC.